This T cell receptor (beta chain) was sequenced in a study of T cells expressing NK-cell markers. Turning to the study itself: Seven sequenced donors out of eight were HCMV-seropositive, one seronegative. General study points: Once again these clonotypes came out on top in the CD3+CD56-NKG2C+ fraction of a few donors. In five or six donors, dominant NKG2C+ clonotypes were roughly 1.0-7.5% of CD8+ T cells.

Researchers built TCR beta cDNA using 5'RACE template switching with UMIs. After re-calling the 5' RACE reads, TCRdb lists one entry per CDR3 protein, DNA absent. The data show some 600,000 distinct CDR3 sequences, and the top ten clones hold roughly 3.5%. Regarding this clonotype: What it binds is not known.

Specimen: blood T cells: a sorted CD56 or NKG2C T cell subset, CD4+ or CD8+ T cells, or bulk PBMC T cells (not recorded which). This TCR derives from a young man in good health.

CDR3 loop: CASSPAGTLYNEQFF. The chain combines TRBV5-1 with TRBJ2-1; TCRdb names TRBD1, which stays unverified in the absence of DNA. The CDR3 totals 15 residues. Germline V gene lookup returns CDR1 SGHRS and CDR2 YFSETQ.